The 9 T cell receptor beta chains listed next were all sequenced from one sample in a study of PD-1 blockade in classical Hodgkin lymphoma. The protocol was immunoSEQ multiplex PCR, while the TCRdb copy is restricted to in-frame clones and leaves out a portion. The table has more than 70,000 clones, 80% to 95% seen once. Every single patient, without exception, relapsed after autologous stem cell transplantation, and brentuximab vedotin exposure varied. The input for sequencing was peripheral blood mononuclear cells (PBMCs), taken before the second cycle of nivolumab. The receptors come from a human donor with classical Hodgkin lymphoma.

The chain has TRBV9 and TRBJ2-2; 9 bases are a match to TRBD1. V lost 4 bases to trimming and J lost 5 bases; unmatched junction nucleotides: 12. Per germline, CDR1 SGDLS and CDR2 YYNGEE. This CDR3 region has 17 residues. This chain's CDR3 is CASSFTGTGIITGELFF. CDR3 bases: TGTGCCAGCAGCTTCACCGGGACAGGGATAATAACCGGGGAGCTGTTTTTT.

The chain employs TRBV11-2 and TRBJ2-2; tentative D call: TRBD1 (5 bases). V was pared by 4 bases and J by 5 bases, with 11 bases between. CDR1 is SGHAT and CDR2 is FQNNGV in the germline V gene. The CDR3 extends over 14 amino acids. The CDR3 DNA reads as TGTGCCAGCAGCTCAGGGTCGCGGACCGGGGAGCTGTTTTTT. This codes for CASSSGSRTGELFF.

The chain couples TRBV5-1 to TRBJ2-7, with D unclear. The CDR3 consists of 14 residues. Germline V gene data show CDR1 as SGHRS and CDR2 as YFSETQ. V lost 0 bases to trimming and J lost 3 bases, with 10 bases between them. CDR3 loop: CASSLAGTFYEQYF. As DNA, the CDR3 is TGCGCCAGCAGCTTGGCTGGCACTTTCTACGAGCAGTACTTC.

The V call is TRBV30, the J call TRBJ1-2; D not certain. Trimming cost V 3 bases and J 2 bases, with 16 bases left between them. The CDR3 extends over 15 amino acids. Looked up from germline, CDR1 is GTSNPN and CDR2 is SVGIG (reference sequence). This CDR3 is CAWRLNSLGNYGYTF. In DNA, the CDR3 is TGTGCCTGGAGACTCAACAGCCTGGGGAACTATGGCTACACCTTC.

V usage is TRBV9 and J usage is TRBJ2-3; D is unresolved. Germline V CDR1 and CDR2: SGDLS, YYNGEE. This CDR3 is built from 15 residues. V lost 4 bases and J lost 0, with 12 bases in between. DNA for the CDR3: TGTGCCAGCAGCCCCCGCGGCAGAAGCACAGATACGCAGTATTTT. Translating it yields CASSPRGRSTDTQYF.

The rearrangement links TRBV6-5 to TRBJ2-7; a weak D match, TRBD1 (6 bases). Trimming pared 10 bases from V and 5 bases from J, leaving 15 bases between. The CDR3 loop spans 12 amino acids. Germline V gene data show CDR1 as MNHEY and CDR2 as SVGAGI. CDR3 in DNA: TGTGCCACCTACAGGGATTGGAACGAGCAGTACTTC. Translating it yields CATYRDWNEQYF.

The genes are TRBV4-1 and TRBJ1-5; D remains ambiguous. Trimming took off 4 bases at V and 5 bases at J, with 15 bases between the two ends. Per germline, CDR1 MGHRA and CDR2 YSYEKL. The CDR3 is 15 residues long. The CDR3 reads CASSPGAAFDQPQHF. DNA for the CDR3: TGCGCCAGCAGCCCCGGTGCTGCCTTCGATCAGCCCCAGCATTTT.

Only one count was recorded for this clone. The CDR3 loop reads CASSVDRTGMNTEAFF. Here the CDR3 DNA reads TGTGCCAGCAGCGTAGACCGGACAGGCATGAACACTGAAGCTTTCTTT. The chain employs TRBV9 and TRBJ1-1; TRBD1 aligns across 7 bases. Germline V lookup: CDR1 SGDLS, CDR2 YYNGEE. The CDR3 sequence is 16 residues long. Germline trimming cut 0 bases from V and 0 bases from J; bases unmatched to any gene: 5.

The CDR3 nucleotides read TGTGCCAGCAGTTTATCTGAACCGCCGGAGACCCAGTACTTC. Protein product: CASSLSEPPETQYF. This sequence joins TRBV27 and TRBJ2-5; D not certain. Germline CDR1 reads MNHEY; CDR2 reads SMNVEV (reference sequence). The CDR3 contains 14 residues. V lost 0 bases to trimming and J lost 5 bases, with 10 bases between them.